This TCR beta chain was retrieved from a study of OX40 agonist ivuxolimab in advanced cancers. Turning to the overall study: The costimulatory receptor OX40 (CD134) was targeted by ivuxolimab, a fully human IgG2 agonistic monoclonal antibody. Patients were allowed to have had prior anti-PD-1, anti-PD-L1 or anti-CTLA-4 therapy, and approximately 43% of the dose-escalation patients had previously received checkpoint inhibitors. The paper describes the monotherapy dose-escalation part (N of about 47 patients) of the phase I trial of ivuxolimab. In the dose-escalation cohort, 82.7% of patients were male, and the mean age was around 60 years, with a range of 23 to 79. Partial responses were achieved by three dose-escalation patients, of whom one had hepatocellular carcinoma and two had cutaneous melanoma. The point of sequencing TCRbeta in the periphery was to test whether ivuxolimab changed TCR sequence diversity and drove clonal T-cell expansion. Intravenous ivuxolimab was administered to patients every 2 weeks at six dose levels: 0.01, 0.1, 0.3, 1.5, 3 and 10 mg/kg. Among the roughly 50 dose-escalation patients, about 19 had hepatocellular carcinoma, about 15 melanoma, 9 renal cell carcinoma and 9 head and neck cancer. The paper as a whole reports these results and caveats: After ivuxolimab, more expanded clones were found on average in CD8+ T cells than in CD4+ T cells. Low levels of normalized T-cell clonal expansion were also shown by some nonresponding patients. Antigen specificity was not determined for the clonally expanded peripheral T cells. At doses from 0.1 to 3.0 mg/kg, clonal expansion was seen in both CD4+ and CD8+ blood T cells between baseline and week 6. In partial responders in the 0.1-3.0 mg/kg groups, normalized peripheral clonal expansion was found to be among the lowest, especially among CD8+ T cells.

This clone was seen only once. Its specific antigen is unknown. No qualities accompany the bases; no much larger clone lies one base away. For sequencing of the TCRbeta CDR3 region, genomic DNA was extracted from the sorted cells. TCRbeta CDR3 regions were sequenced using the immunoSEQ Assay. Drawn from immuneACCESS, this table holds only the in-frame rearrangements with V and J called that TCRdb kept. Clones are partly lost; checked studies trace under half to an unresolved V gene and leave the rest unexplained. This sample lists over 60,000 clones; about 90% were detected once. Roughly 2% of the sample is in the top ten clones. The germline V gene gives CDR1 as MNHEY and CDR2 as SVGAGI. V loses 6 bases, J loses 3 bases, and the germline ends lie 12 bases apart. The CDR3 runs 13 residues from the cysteine to the phenylalanine. This entry keeps only the CDR3 DNA: 39 bases, framed from base 1. The trial excluded patients who had a history of autoimmune disease or were on systemic immunosuppression. Peripheral blood for TCR sequencing was collected from all dose cohorts at baseline, on cycle 4 day 1, and on cycle 7 day 1. The samples were taken from a phase I, first-in-human, multicenter, open-label dose-escalation trial of ivuxolimab. The trial enrolled adults with locally advanced or metastatic head and neck squamous cell, hepatocellular, melanoma or renal cell carcinoma. Before TCR sequencing, CD4+ T cells and CD8+ T cells were sorted from peripheral blood as separate populations.

The V gene is TRBV6-5 and the J gene is TRBJ2-7; TRBD2 is possibly the D segment (5 matching bases). The TCR was taken from an adult with an advanced solid tumor such as melanoma, head and neck, liver or kidney cancer. The sequencing here drew on CD4+ or CD8+ T cells sorted from blood, taken in a trial of the OX40 agonist ivuxolimab. CDR3 region: CASRPSGVYEQYF. The sequenced DNA is TGTGCCAGCAGGCCCAGCGGAGTCTACGAGCAGTACTTC.